This T cell receptor beta chain derives from a study of blood T cells in healthy people across ages. Using a J-beta primer mix together with a sample-barcoded 5' primer, a second PCR was run for about 6 to 11 cycles. One entry per CDR3 protein, called by TCRdb with MiXCR from the 5' RACE reads. The sample holds over 750,000 distinct CDR3 sequences; around 25% are singletons and the top ten take 9.4%. The length of the CDR3 is 12 residues. The ends were cut back, 6 bases at V and 2 bases at J, with 11 bases in the middle. Germline-derived CDR1 and CDR2 are SQVTM and ANQGSEA. These sequences were also reported in another study, on T cells of mothers and their children. As that report states: Every mother produced more than 9.5 million TCR beta CDR3 reads, whereas every child provided several million.

The rearrangement links TRBV29-1 to TRBJ2-7; D tentatively reads TRBD1 or TRBD2 (5 bases each). The sample taken for sequencing was blood. This clonotype originated in a boy aged 10-17 years in good health. The CDR3: CSVGVTTYEQYF. The CDR3 DNA is TGCAGCGTGGGGGTGACAACCTACGAGCAGTACTTC.